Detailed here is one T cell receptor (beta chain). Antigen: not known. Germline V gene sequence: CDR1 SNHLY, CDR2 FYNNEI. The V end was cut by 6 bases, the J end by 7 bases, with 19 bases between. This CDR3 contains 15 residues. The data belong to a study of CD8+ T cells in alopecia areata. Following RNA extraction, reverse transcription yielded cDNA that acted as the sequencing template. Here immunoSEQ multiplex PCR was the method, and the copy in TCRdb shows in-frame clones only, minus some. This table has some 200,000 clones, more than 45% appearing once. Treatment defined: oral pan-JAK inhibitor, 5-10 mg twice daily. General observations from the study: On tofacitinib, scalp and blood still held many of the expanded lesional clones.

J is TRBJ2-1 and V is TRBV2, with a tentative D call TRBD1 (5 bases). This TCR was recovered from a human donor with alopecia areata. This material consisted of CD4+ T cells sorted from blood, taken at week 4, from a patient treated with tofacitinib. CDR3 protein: CASRQVFSVGNEQFF. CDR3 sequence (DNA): TGTGCCAGCAGACAGGTTTTCTCTGTGGGGAATGAGCAGTTCTTC.